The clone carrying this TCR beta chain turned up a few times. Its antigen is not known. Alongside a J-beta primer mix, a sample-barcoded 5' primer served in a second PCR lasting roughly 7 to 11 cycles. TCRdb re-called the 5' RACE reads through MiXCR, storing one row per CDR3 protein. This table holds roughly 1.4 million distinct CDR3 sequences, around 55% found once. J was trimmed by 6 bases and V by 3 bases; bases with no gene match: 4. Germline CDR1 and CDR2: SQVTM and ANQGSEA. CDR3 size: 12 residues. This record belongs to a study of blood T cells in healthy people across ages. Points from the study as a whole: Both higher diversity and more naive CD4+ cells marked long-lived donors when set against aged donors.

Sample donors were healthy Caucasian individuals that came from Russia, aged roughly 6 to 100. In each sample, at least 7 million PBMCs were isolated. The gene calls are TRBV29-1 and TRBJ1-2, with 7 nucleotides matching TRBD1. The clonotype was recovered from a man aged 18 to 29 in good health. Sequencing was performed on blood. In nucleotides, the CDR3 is TGCAGCGTTGAGAAGGGGGCGCATGGCTACACCTTC. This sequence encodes CSVEKGAHGYTF.